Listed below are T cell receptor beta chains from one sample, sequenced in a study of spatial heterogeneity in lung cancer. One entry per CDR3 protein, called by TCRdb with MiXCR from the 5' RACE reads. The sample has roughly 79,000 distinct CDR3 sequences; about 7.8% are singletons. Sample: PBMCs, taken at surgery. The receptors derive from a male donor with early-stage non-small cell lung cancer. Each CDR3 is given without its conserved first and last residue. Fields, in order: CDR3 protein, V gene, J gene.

CDR3aa: ASSSDTSSYNEQF
v_gene: TRBV5-1
j_gene: TRBJ2-1

CDR3aa: ASTLSWTGDTEAF
v_gene: TRBV25-1
j_gene: TRBJ1-1

CDR3aa: ASSQDGQTTYEQY
v_gene: TRBV4-1
j_gene: TRBJ2-7

CDR3aa: ASSSRGLEPQH
v_gene: TRBV12-3/TRBV12-4
j_gene: TRBJ1-5

CDR3aa: ASSTTTGGQPQH
v_gene: TRBV27
j_gene: TRBJ1-5

CDR3aa: SATTGHLGTEAF
v_gene: TRBV20-1
j_gene: TRBJ1-1

CDR3aa: ASSHNLGGSETQY
v_gene: TRBV3-1
j_gene: TRBJ2-5

CDR3aa: ASSLQGAGGYT
v_gene: TRBV12-3/TRBV12-4
j_gene: TRBJ1-2

CDR3aa: ASSLSEISYEQY
v_gene: TRBV27
j_gene: TRBJ2-7

CDR3aa: ASSFTAGVYEQY
v_gene: TRBV5-1
j_gene: TRBJ2-7

CDR3aa: ASSIPGRGRGQPQH
v_gene: TRBV19
j_gene: TRBJ1-5

CDR3aa: ASSQGSGRGSTGANVLT
v_gene: TRBV4-3
j_gene: TRBJ2-6

CDR3aa: ASSSPGVNIQY
v_gene: TRBV7-3
j_gene: TRBJ2-4

CDR3aa: ASSFDRGVRNTEAF
v_gene: TRBV5-1
j_gene: TRBJ1-1

CDR3aa: ASRQTGTGWADTQY
v_gene: TRBV7-9
j_gene: TRBJ2-3

CDR3aa: ASSLWTGVNYGYT
v_gene: TRBV28
j_gene: TRBJ1-2

CDR3aa: ASSSGLAGNLQETQY
v_gene: TRBV5-1
j_gene: TRBJ2-5

CDR3aa: AWAARVNTEAF
v_gene: TRBV30
j_gene: TRBJ1-1

CDR3aa: ASSSPGAGTEAF
v_gene: TRBV7-9
j_gene: TRBJ1-1

CDR3aa: SARPLAGPGGDQY
v_gene: TRBV20-1
j_gene: TRBJ2-5

CDR3aa: ASSLDRARANVLT
v_gene: TRBV7-2
j_gene: TRBJ2-6

CDR3aa: ASSASTGNTEAF
v_gene: TRBV9
j_gene: TRBJ1-1

CDR3aa: ASSPVTGAGSPLH
v_gene: TRBV9
j_gene: TRBJ1-6

CDR3aa: ASSSTGVGTEAF
v_gene: TRBV7-6
j_gene: TRBJ1-1

CDR3aa: ASSLVSSGSWGNEQF
v_gene: TRBV5-1
j_gene: TRBJ2-1

CDR3aa: ASARTVQETQY
v_gene: TRBV6-5
j_gene: TRBJ2-5

CDR3aa: ASSRDRSNTEAF
v_gene: TRBV18
j_gene: TRBJ1-1

CDR3aa: ASSPGQPQH
v_gene: TRBV28
j_gene: TRBJ1-5

CDR3aa: ASSVGTGGHNEQF
v_gene: TRBV25-1
j_gene: TRBJ2-1

CDR3aa: ASSFNNLVQETQY
v_gene: TRBV12-3/TRBV12-4
j_gene: TRBJ2-5

CDR3aa: ATSALAGNEQF
v_gene: TRBV24-1
j_gene: TRBJ2-1

CDR3aa: ASSQADPTIQY
v_gene: TRBV3-1
j_gene: TRBJ2-4

CDR3aa: ASEVELAGLPSYEQY
v_gene: TRBV2
j_gene: TRBJ2-7

CDR3aa: ASRFGGGPPQETQY
v_gene: TRBV5-1
j_gene: TRBJ2-5

CDR3aa: ASREGSPLH
v_gene: TRBV2
j_gene: TRBJ1-6

CDR3aa: ASSPSRDRGTEAF
v_gene: TRBV18
j_gene: TRBJ1-1

CDR3aa: ASSARAGTALGDTQY
v_gene: TRBV5-4
j_gene: TRBJ2-3

CDR3aa: ASSLAPASGKNTGELF
v_gene: TRBV11-3
j_gene: TRBJ2-2

CDR3aa: SVGPGRGQPQH
v_gene: TRBV29-1
j_gene: TRBJ1-5

CDR3aa: ASSRLVTGRRNTEAF
v_gene: TRBV12-3/TRBV12-4
j_gene: TRBJ1-1

CDR3aa: ASSPIGGGGHTEAF
v_gene: TRBV7-9
j_gene: TRBJ1-1

CDR3aa: ASSPRTSGRWDTQY
v_gene: TRBV7-2
j_gene: TRBJ2-3

CDR3aa: ASSQGYAGEYNEQF
v_gene: TRBV4-3
j_gene: TRBJ2-1

CDR3aa: ASSLAGLYNEQF
v_gene: TRBV2
j_gene: TRBJ2-1

CDR3aa: SVLGPNEKLF
v_gene: TRBV29-1
j_gene: TRBJ1-4

CDR3aa: ASSRYGGELF
v_gene: TRBV7-2
j_gene: TRBJ2-2

CDR3aa: ASSLTGGQSEAF
v_gene: TRBV7-9
j_gene: TRBJ1-1

CDR3aa: ASSRTLGDTQY
v_gene: TRBV5-1
j_gene: TRBJ2-3

CDR3aa: SVGAGSDTQY
v_gene: TRBV29-1
j_gene: TRBJ2-3

CDR3aa: SASGTSGEQY
v_gene: TRBV20-1
j_gene: TRBJ2-7

CDR3aa: ASSPEGSGLSSYNEQF
v_gene: TRBV7-9
j_gene: TRBJ2-1

CDR3aa: ASSEPITDTQY
v_gene: TRBV25-1
j_gene: TRBJ2-3

CDR3aa: ASSLFISPSTDTQY
v_gene: TRBV5-1
j_gene: TRBJ2-3

CDR3aa: ASSRDLANEQF
v_gene: TRBV12-3/TRBV12-4
j_gene: TRBJ2-1